One T cell receptor beta chain is described in this entry. Its antigen is currently unknown. The data derive from a study of monozygotic twins with inflammatory bowel disease. UMIs bearing a 6-nucleotide sample barcode were added through template switching. No DNA is given; TCRdb re-called the 5' RACE reads and lists each CDR3 protein once. The sample totals 300,000 to 400,000 distinct CDR3 sequences. General study findings and limits: Twin concordance left repertoire similarity unchanged, with limited power a possible explanation for this lack of difference.

Germline lookup yields CDR1 SGDLS and CDR2 YYNGEE. CDR3 size: 15 residues. The sequencing input was blood. The sequence came from a human donor with ulcerative colitis or Crohn's disease, or a healthy co-twin of an affected twin (not recorded which). The chain carries TRBV9 and TRBJ1-4; TCRdb returns TRBD1, unconfirmable since there is no DNA. The CDR3 is CASGSPTGPKGKLFF.